This T cell receptor beta chain emerged from a study of spatial heterogeneity in lung cancer. Study at large: Alpha-chain sequences were consistently detected less often than beta-chain sequences.

Time point meaning: sample taken at primary tumor resection. Without sorting, whole RNA was sequenced from tumor, nontumor lung or frozen PBMC. Samples were donated by 72 untreated early-stage non-small cell lung cancer patients. The presence of a unique molecular identifier marked each TCR cDNA molecule. Each CDR3 protein gets one entry after TCRdb re-called the 5' RACE reads with MiXCR. In the table there are tens of thousands of distinct CDR3 sequences, roughly 12% of which are singletons. The germline V and J ends were trimmed by 2 bases and 10 bases, with 12 bases remaining between them. CDR1 and CDR2 from the germline V gene are MDHEN and SYDVKM. The CDR3 runs 14 residues.

The sample was PBMCs, taken at surgery. The TCR sequence derives from a male donor with early-stage non-small cell lung cancer. J is TRBJ1-6 and V is TRBV28; D may be TRBD1 (6 bases). For the CDR3, the DNA is TGTGCCAGCAGTTTACACAGGGAAGAGTCACCCCTCCACTTT. Amino acid sequence: CASSLHREESPLHF.